A single count supports the clone carrying this T cell receptor (beta chain). What it recognizes is unknown. This entry belongs to a study of shared clonotypes between healthy human individuals. The study, taken as a whole, reports: Of the naive CD4 clonotypes, around 5% were shared across several donors.

Germline V gene sequence: CDR1 GTSNPN, CDR2 SVGIG (reference sequence). Deletions cut 0 bases from V and 8 bases from J, with 10 bases between. The CDR3 loop spans 12 amino acids. Every subset's genomic DNA went evenly onto several immunoSEQ plates. Sequenced by immunoSEQ multiplex PCR; TCRdb stores in-frame clones only, minus some. The sample carries more than 1.2 million clones, approximately 98.5% recorded once. The receptor's source is a young man in good health. Sequencing input: naive CD4+ T cells sorted from blood. Stated subset: CD45RA+ positively selected. This chain uses TRBV30 with TRBJ1-1; no firm D call. Here the CDR3 DNA reads TGTGCCTGGAGTGTTTCGGGAGTCGAAGCTTTCTTT. Translating gives CAWSVSGVEAFF.